The clone carrying this TCR beta chain was seen more than once but under ten times. What it recognizes is unknown. V lost 7 bases and J 3 bases, leaving 20 bases between the germline ends. The germline CDR1 and CDR2 sequences are DFQATT and SNEGSKA (reference sequence). CDR3 length: 15 residues. This sample stems from a study of spatial heterogeneity in lung cancer. Broader study findings: Mutation counts in tumors were tracked by counts of expanded intratumoral alpha and beta TCRs.

Time point reported: sample taken at primary tumor resection. MiXCR was run by TCRdb on the 5' RACE reads, yielding one entry per CDR3 protein. Of about 5,300 distinct CDR3 sequences in the sample, about 7.4% were seen once. The clonotype originates from a male donor with early-stage non-small cell lung cancer. Sequencing used lung tumor tissue, obtained at surgery. This chain connects TRBV20-1 to TRBJ2-3; D unresolved. In nucleotides, the CDR3 is TGCAGTGTTGTGTCCCGAAGGGCCGGGACAGATACGCAGTATTTT. As protein: CSVVSRRAGTDTQYF.